This TCR beta chain was obtained from a study of T cell responses to AZD1222 COVID-19 vaccine. Study background: Second doses were pooled across both intervals (about 4 or about 12 weeks). General observations from the study: The study reported that nearly half of spike-specific TCRs target unmutated variant regions. Seropositivity was recorded at baseline in only 5 or 6 AZD1222 recipients. No day 14 peak samples; only post-peak repertoires were characterized.

A word on this clone: Its antigen is not known.

This table comes from immunoSEQ multiplex PCR, and its TCRdb copy is limited to in-frame clones, with some not included. The table shows 150,000 to 200,000 clones, with 85% to 95% occurring only once. Trimming removed 0 bases from V and 1 base from J, with 6 bases in between. The V gene's germline CDR1 is LGHNA and CDR2 YSLEER. This CDR3 is 14 amino acids long. The sequence derives from an adult in good health. This sample comprised peripheral blood, obtained on day 0 of AZD1222 vaccination. V gene TRBV4-3 combines with J gene TRBJ1-1; no reliable D call. In DNA, the CDR3 is TGCGCCAGCAGCCAAGAGCGGGGGAACACTGAAGCTTTCTTT. Encoded protein: CASSQERGNTEAFF.